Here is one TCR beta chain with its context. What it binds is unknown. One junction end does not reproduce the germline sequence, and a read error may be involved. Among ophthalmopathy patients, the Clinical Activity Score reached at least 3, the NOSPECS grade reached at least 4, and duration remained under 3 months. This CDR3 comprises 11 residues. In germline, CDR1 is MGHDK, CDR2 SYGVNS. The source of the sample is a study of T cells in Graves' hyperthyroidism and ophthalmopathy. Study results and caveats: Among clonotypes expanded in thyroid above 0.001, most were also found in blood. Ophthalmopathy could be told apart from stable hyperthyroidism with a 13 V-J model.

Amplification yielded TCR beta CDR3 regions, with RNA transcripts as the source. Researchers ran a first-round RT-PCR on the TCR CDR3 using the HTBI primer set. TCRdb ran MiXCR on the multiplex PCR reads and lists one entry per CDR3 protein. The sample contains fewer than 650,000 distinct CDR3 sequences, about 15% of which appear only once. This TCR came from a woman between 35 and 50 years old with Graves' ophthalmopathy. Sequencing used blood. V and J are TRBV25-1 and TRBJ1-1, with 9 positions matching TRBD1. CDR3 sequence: CASSDGQGPLF. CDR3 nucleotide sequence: TGTGCCAGCAGTGACGGACAGGGGCCTCTCTTT.